Listed here are 25 T cell receptor beta chains from one sample, sequenced in a study of blood T cell repertoires in COVID-19. Assay used: immunoSEQ multiplex PCR; TCRdb lists only in-frame clones, some missing. Of some 120,000 clones listed, approximately 71% are singletons. Sequencing used peripheral blood. These receptors originate from a woman between 65 and 79 years old with acute or convalescent COVID-19.

The chain has TRBV5-4 and TRBJ2-1; TRBD2 aligns across 15 bases. The CDR3 loop spans 17 amino acids. Trimming at V came to 0 bases and at J to 7 bases, leaving 5 bases not matched to a gene. CDR1 and CDR2 from the germline V gene are SGHNT and YYREEE (reference sequence). CDR3 nucleotide sequence: TGTGCCAGCAGCTTGGTATCTGGGACTAGCGGGAGGAATGAGCAGTTCTTC. This sequence encodes CASSLVSGTSGRNEQFF.

The chain couples TRBV10-3 to TRBJ1-5; 8 positions match TRBD1. In germline, CDR1 is ENHRY, CDR2 SYGVKD. The CDR3 extends over 13 amino acids. V was clipped by 7 bases and J by 5 bases; unmatched bases: 4. CDR3 in amino acids: CAIKGTGDQPQHF. The CDR3 nucleotides are TGTGCCATCAAGGGGACAGGAGATCAGCCCCAGCATTTT.

The chain couples TRBV6-2 or TRBV6-3 to TRBJ2-4, with 11 nucleotides matching TRBD2. CDR3 length: 16 amino acids. V lost 5 bases to trimming and J lost 4 bases; unmatched junction nucleotides: 7. Per germline, CDR1 MNHEY and CDR2 SVGEGT. DNA for the CDR3: TGTGCCAGCAGTCGTCGACTAGCGGGGTCTAAAAACATTCAGTACTTC. Translation: CASSRRLAGSKNIQYF.

This rearrangement joins TRBV7-2 to TRBJ1-6; TRBD1 matches at 7 bases. V was clipped by 5 bases and J by 7 bases; unmatched bases: 11. CDR1 SGHTA and CDR2 FQGNSA come from the germline V gene. The CDR3 length is 16 residues. The CDR3 nucleotides are TGTGCCAGCAGCCCTGTGACAGGGCGAGGGAATTCACCCCTCCACTTT. Its protein product is CASSPVTGRGNSPLHF.

This chain links TRBV4-1 with TRBJ2-3; 14 bases fit TRBD2. The ends lost 5 bases at V and 9 bases at J; junction bases unmatched: 7. The CDR3 contains 15 residues. The germline V gene encodes CDR1 MGHRA and CDR2 YSYEKL. CDR3 protein: CASSGGTSGRTTQYF. CDR3 sequence (DNA): TGCGCCAGCAGCGGGGGGACTAGCGGGAGAACCACGCAGTATTTT.

The rearrangement uses TRBV7-6 and TRBJ2-2; D call uncertain. Germline CDR1 reads SGHVS; CDR2 reads FNYEAQ. V lost 0 bases, J lost 4 bases, and 6 bases lay in between. This CDR3 comprises 14 residues. CDR3 coding DNA: TGTGCCAGCAGCTTAGCCGGGTCCACCGGGGAGCTGTTTTTT. Translation gives CASSLAGSTGELFF.

The chain couples TRBV2 to TRBJ2-7; 12 positions match TRBD2. Trimming at V came to 6 bases and at J to 2 bases, leaving 2 bases not matched to a gene. The CDR3 loop spans 14 amino acids. Germline CDR1 is SNHLY and CDR2 is FYNNEI. For the CDR3, the DNA is TGTGCCAGCAGGACTAGCGGGAGCCCCTACGAGCAGTACTTC. Protein product: CASRTSGSPYEQYF.

The J gene is TRBJ1-2, the V gene TRBV28, with 7 bases matching TRBD1. Germline-derived CDR1 and CDR2 are MDHEN and SYDVKM. The CDR3 covers 13 residues. The V and J ends lost 4 bases and 6 bases, in that order; junction bases with no gene match: 5. CDR3 in DNA: TGTGCCAGCAGTTCTGGACAGGTCGATGGCTACACCTTC. Translating gives CASSSGQVDGYTF.

V gene TRBV6-5 combines with J gene TRBJ1-4, with D perhaps TRBD1 (6 bases). CDR3 length: 14 residues. The germline gives CDR1 MNHEY, CDR2 SVGAGI. V dropped 6 bases and J dropped 8 bases, with 16 bases sitting between them. The CDR3 DNA reads as TGTGCCAGCAGGGACCCCAGGGGACGGGAAAAACTGTTTTTT. The encoded protein is CASRDPRGREKLFF.

The chain links TRBV2 to TRBJ1-6, with TRBD1 identical over 8 bases. The junction had 12 bases not matched to a gene; V was cut back by 7 bases and J by 10 bases. This CDR3 comprises 15 residues. Germline CDR1 SNHLY, CDR2 FYNNEI. CDR3 region: CASIHRTGLKSPLHF. CDR3 sequence (DNA): TGTGCCAGCATACATCGGACAGGGTTAAAGTCACCCCTCCACTTT.

The chain recombines TRBV18 with TRBJ1-5; D not certain. Per germline, CDR1 KGHSH and CDR2 LQKENI. The V end was cut by 2 bases, the J end by 2 bases, with 7 bases between. The CDR3 totals 14 residues. CDR3 region: CASSPKVGNQPQHF. The CDR3 region has the DNA TGTGCCAGCTCACCAAAAGTAGGCAATCAGCCCCAGCATTTT.

This chain connects TRBV28 to TRBJ1-2; D call uncertain. Germline V gene data show CDR1 as MDHEN and CDR2 as SYDVKM. V lost 8 bases and J 3 bases, leaving 13 bases between the germline ends. This CDR3 has 13 amino acids. The CDR3 nucleotides are TGTGCCAGCCGCATAGGCGGATACTATGGCTACACCTTC. Protein sequence: CASRIGGYYGYTF.

This chain uses TRBV5-4 with TRBJ2-7, with D possibly matching TRBD1 (5 bases). The germline CDR1 and CDR2 sequences are SGHNT and YYREEE (reference sequence). CDR3 length: 14 residues. The V end was cut by 0 bases, the J end by 2 bases, with 9 bases between. The CDR3 coding sequence is TGTGCCAGCAGCTTGGCAGGGTCTCCCTACGAGCAGTACTTC. Its protein product is CASSLAGSPYEQYF.

This clone was seen at least ten times. The gene calls are TRBV6-6 and TRBJ1-3; D is ambiguous. Germline-derived CDR1 and CDR2 are MNHNY and SVGAGI (reference sequence). The V end was cut by 2 bases, the J end by 8 bases, with 4 bases between. CDR3 length: 11 residues. As DNA, the CDR3 is TGTGCCAGCAGTTACACACACACCATATATTTT. This translates into CASSYTHTIYF.

This chain joins TRBV2 and TRBJ1-4; 10 nucleotides agree with TRBD1. The trim removed 0 bases at V and 8 bases at J, leaving 0 bases unmatched. The CDR3 extends over 14 amino acids. Germline CDR1 reads SNHLY; CDR2 reads FYNNEI. DNA of the CDR3: TGTGCCAGCAGTGAAGCGGGACAGGGGGAAAAACTGTTTTTT. This sequence encodes CASSEAGQGEKLFF.

This clone was observed a few times. The genes are TRBV13 and TRBJ2-1, with D possibly TRBD1 on 7 matching bases. Trimming took 1 base from V and 6 from J, leaving 22 bases between them. This CDR3 spans 18 amino acids. From germline, CDR1 is PRHDT and CDR2 FYEKMQ (reference sequence). The CDR3 region has the DNA TGTGCCAGCAGCTTAGATGGGGCAGGGGGGCGGTCGCGCAATGAGCAGTTCTTC. Amino acids: CASSLDGAGGRSRNEQFF.

The chain carries TRBV5-6 and TRBJ1-1; D gene unclear. The CDR3 totals 13 residues. Trimming cost V 4 bases and J 4 bases, with 11 bases left between them. Per the germline V gene, CDR1 is SGHDT and CDR2 is YYEEEE. CDR3 sequence (DNA): TGTGCCAGCAGCCTGGCGGGGTCCACTGAAGCTTTCTTT. Encoded protein: CASSLAGSTEAFF.

The rearrangement joins TRBV24-1 to TRBJ2-1; the match to TRBD2 covers 14 bases. The CDR3 extends over 20 amino acids. Germline V gene sequence: CDR1 KGHDR, CDR2 SFDVKD. V was clipped by 2 bases and J by 0 bases; unmatched bases: 8. The CDR3 DNA follows: TGTGCCACCAGTGATTCATCCGGGACTAGCGGGAGTGGCTCCTACAATGAGCAGTTCTTC. As protein: CATSDSSGTSGSGSYNEQFF.

V is TRBV28 and J is TRBJ1-5; D unresolved. Germline CDR1 MDHEN, CDR2 SYDVKM. V was clipped by 9 bases and J by 3 bases, with 9 bases between them. There are 12 residues in the CDR3. The CDR3 nucleotides read TGTGCCAGTGCGGGAAACAATCAGCCCCAGCATTTT. Amino acids: CASAGNNQPQHF.

The rearrangement joins TRBV27 to TRBJ1-4, with TRBD1 matching over 7 bases. The CDR3 has 14 amino acids. CDR1 is MNHEY, CDR2 SMNVEV, per germline (reference sequence). V lost 8 bases, J lost 5 bases, and 8 bases stayed unmatched. This CDR3 is CASRDSPPNEKLFF. CDR3 DNA: TGTGCCAGCCGGGACAGCCCTCCGAATGAAAAACTGTTTTTT.

The chain uses TRBV12-3 or TRBV12-4 and TRBJ1-1; D not certain. This CDR3 comprises 12 residues. V was shortened by 2 bases and J by 5 bases, with 6 bases between the two germline ends. This chain's CDR3 is CASSLRRTEAFF. As DNA, the CDR3 is TGTGCCAGCAGTTTAAGGAGGACTGAAGCTTTCTTT.

The V gene is TRBV5-1, the J gene TRBJ2-1; 7 bases agree with TRBD1. V was clipped by 4 bases and J by 5 bases; unmatched bases: 9. The germline V gene encodes CDR1 SGHRS and CDR2 YFSETQ. The CDR3 has 15 amino acids. The CDR3 sequence: CASSPQTGSHNEQFF. CDR3 nucleotide sequence: TGCGCCAGCAGCCCGCAGACAGGGTCACACAATGAGCAGTTCTTC. Combining the CDR3 with reference TRBV5-1 and TRBJ2-1 gives the whole variable domain KAGVTQTPRYLIKTRGQQVTLSCSPISGHRSVSWYQQTPGQGLQFLFEYFSETQRNKGNFPGRFSGRQFSNSRSEMNVSTLELGDSALYLCASSPQTGSHNEQFFGPGTRLTVL.

J is TRBJ2-1 and V is TRBV27; 7 positions match TRBD1. Germline V gene data show CDR1 as MNHEY and CDR2 as SMNVEV (reference sequence). With 2 bases clipped from V and 12 bases from J, the junction kept 13 bases outside the gene matches. This CDR3 has 15 amino acids. CDR3 DNA sequence: TGTGCCAGCAGTTTAGGGGGACAGTCCATGGTGAGGCAGTTCTTC. Protein: CASSLGGQSMVRQFF.

The chain uses TRBV5-1 and TRBJ2-7; 8 bases map to TRBD1. There are 13 residues in the CDR3. Losses at the gene ends were 3 bases for V and 2 bases for J; bases not matched to a gene: 1. Germline CDR1 and CDR2: SGHRS and YFSETQ. CDR3 amino acids: CASSSDRAYEQYF. CDR3 bases: TGCGCCAGCAGCTCGGACAGGGCCTACGAGCAGTACTTC. Full variable domain (missing parts from reference TRBV5-1 and TRBJ2-7): KAGVTQTPRYLIKTRGQQVTLSCSPISGHRSVSWYQQTPGQGLQFLFEYFSETQRNKGNFPGRFSGRQFSNSRSEMNVSTLELGDSALYLCASSSDRAYEQYFGPGTRLTVT.

The genes are TRBV4-1 and TRBJ1-1; D gene unclear. CDR1 and CDR2 from the germline V gene are MGHRA and YSYEKL. The CDR3 is 14 amino acids. Trimming pared 0 bases from V and 8 bases from J, leaving 13 bases between. DNA for the CDR3: TGCGCCAGCAGCCAAGATCAGGCAGGCGGGGAAGCTTTCTTT. It codes for CASSQDQAGGEAFF.